This record looks at one T cell receptor (beta chain) sequence and its context. Its antigen remains unknown. The data stem from a study of cytomegalovirus exposure and HLA in healthy donors. Study conclusions and caveats: Most sequenced TCRs were rare (though some public TCRs occurred in many donors). Cytomegalovirus association was assigned to around 150 TCR beta chains. Reported performance of the classifier showed diagnosis of cytomegalovirus status with high specificity and sensitivity.

This table comes from immunoSEQ multiplex PCR, and its TCRdb copy is limited to in-frame clones, with some not included. The sample has 190,000 or so clones, about four fifths seen once. Germline V CDR1 and CDR2: SQVTM, ANQGSEA. Trimming took off 2 bases at V and 1 base at J, with 14 bases between the two ends. The CDR3 consists of 15 residues. The clonotype comes from a woman under 30 in good health and CMV-seropositive. The sample comprised PBMCs. V is TRBV29-1 and J is TRBJ1-1, with a weak D call TRBD1 (5 bases). This chain's CDR3 is CSVESWGLGNTEAFF. The CDR3 DNA is TGCAGCGTTGAAAGTTGGGGCTTGGGGAACACTGAAGCTTTCTTT.